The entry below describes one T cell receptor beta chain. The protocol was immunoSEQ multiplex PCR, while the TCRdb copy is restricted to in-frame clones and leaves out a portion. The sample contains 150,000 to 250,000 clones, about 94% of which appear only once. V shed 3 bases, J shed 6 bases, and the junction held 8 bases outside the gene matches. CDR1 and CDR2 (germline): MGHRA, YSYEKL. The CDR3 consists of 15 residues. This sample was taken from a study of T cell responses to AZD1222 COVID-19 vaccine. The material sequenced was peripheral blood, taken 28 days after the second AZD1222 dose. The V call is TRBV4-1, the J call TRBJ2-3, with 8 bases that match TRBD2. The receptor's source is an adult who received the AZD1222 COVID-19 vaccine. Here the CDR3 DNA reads TGCGCCAGCAGCCAGCCGGGACTAGGCCCGGATACGCAGTATTTT. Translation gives CASSQPGLGPDTQYF.